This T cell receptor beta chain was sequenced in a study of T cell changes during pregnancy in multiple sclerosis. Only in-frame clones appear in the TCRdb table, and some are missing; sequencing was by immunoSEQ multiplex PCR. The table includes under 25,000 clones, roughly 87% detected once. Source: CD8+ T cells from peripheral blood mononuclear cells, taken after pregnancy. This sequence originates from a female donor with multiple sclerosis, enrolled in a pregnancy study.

CDR3 sequence reads: CASSLGVGGNNEQFF. CDR3 DNA: TGTGCCAGCAGCTTAGGAGTGGGGGGGAATAATGAGCAGTTCTTC. This chain connects TRBV7-6 to TRBJ2-1, with 7 nucleotides matching TRBD2. Per germline, CDR1 SGHVS and CDR2 FNYEAQ. Trimming cost V 1 base and J 7 bases; bases outside gene matches: 7. CDR3 length equals 15 residues.